Reported below is one TCR beta chain. It lacks a known antigen. No qualities accompany the bases; no much larger clone lies one base away. Sample time point, as interpreted from the label and publication: about 28 days (+/-7) after the second vaccine dose. AZD1222 recipients whose second dose came at about 4 weeks and those whose second dose came at about 12 weeks were combined into one group, since spike-specific TCR depth and breadth did not differ between the two schedules. Samples from vaccinated people were obtained from the UK trials COV001 and COV002, which included a single-blind randomized controlled phase 2/3 trial of AZD1222 (ChAdOx1 nCoV-19) in healthy adults. For TCRbeta chain sequencing, PBMC samples from trial participants were taken at day 0 and at day 28 after the second dose. The sample comes from a study of T cell responses to AZD1222 COVID-19 vaccine (dated by TCRdb to the early 2020s). Background for the entire study: TCR sequencing covered 230 or so trial participants: 207 given two doses of AZD1222 and around 25 given two doses of MenACWY control vaccine. Trial participants were enrolled by age into subgroups of 18-55, 56-69 and 70-plus years, and 148, 28 and 57 TCR-sequenced participants, respectively, were included in these subgroups. Overall results and qualifications from the work: Because no samples from the day 14 peak response were available, repertoires could be characterized only after the peak T cell response. Participants were mostly white British, with more females than males. The authors suggested clonal diversity may have been underestimated. Spike-specific TCR breadth and depth rose significantly after two AZD1222 doses compared with day 0 and with MenACWY recipients. Only six AZD1222 recipients were SARS-CoV-2 seropositive at baseline, limiting conclusions about previously exposed vaccinees. Reportedly, close to half of the unique spike-specific TCRs recognized epitopes lying outside the regions that are mutated in the B.1.351 and B.1.1.7 variants. The vaccine-associated CD4 TCRs covered the entire spike protein, and the dominant responses fell in regions 160-218 and 743-854. In the small 56-69-year group, the increase in depth fell short of significance, most likely because of low power.

The CDR3 contains 11 residues, cysteine and phenylalanine counted. The CDR3 DNA has 33 bases and is translated from base 1. V was cut back by 3 bases and J by 6 bases, leaving a gap of 8 bases between them. The germline V gene (reference sequence) provides CDR1 DFQATT and CDR2 SNEGSKA. The CDR3 regions of human TCRbeta chains were analyzed by immunosequencing. On the study's bioinformatics: Repertoire TCRs were checked for matches against a reference library of SARS-CoV-2-specific TCRs that had been generated using the MIRA antigen-specificity platform. Breadth was defined as the fraction of unique TCRs that were SARS-CoV-2-associated, and depth was defined as the fraction of total T cells that were SARS-CoV-2-associated. Using the MIRA data, each spike-specific TCR was assigned both to the spike region to which the TCR was reactive and to a CD4 or CD8 class. Log10-transformed breadth and depth values were compared by one-way ANOVA with Sidak's multiple comparisons tests. TCRdb's version of the immuneACCESS table is confined to in-frame rearrangements and falls short of the full clone set. An unresolved V gene accounts for under half of the shortfall where checked; the remainder is of unknown origin. The V and J calls and clone size were taken over from that table, and D and trimming were inferred from the DNA. This sample has approximately 82,000 clones in its table, and about 94% of those were observed once. The top ten constitute about 3% of the sample.

The receptor chain draws on TRBV20-1 and TRBJ1-2, with the D gene call left open. This clonotype was obtained from an adult who received the AZD1222 COVID-19 vaccine. The source material was peripheral blood, sampled 28 days after the second AZD1222 dose. The CDR3 protein is CSASLPNGYTF. The nucleotides read TGCAGTGCTAGTCTGCCAAATGGCTACACCTTC.